The clone carrying this T cell receptor beta chain was picked up many times. Amplification yielded TCR beta CDR3 regions, with RNA transcripts as the source. HTBI primers drove first-round RT-PCR of the TCR CDR3. TCRdb used MiXCR to reprocess the multiplex PCR reads, holding one entry per CDR3 protein. The data contain roughly 720,000 distinct CDR3 sequences, roughly a sixth of them singletons. The data derive from a study of T cells in Graves' hyperthyroidism and ophthalmopathy. In the study overall: Peripheral blood was secured at the point of initial diagnosis, before any treatment.

J lost 0 bases, V lost 5 bases, and 13 bases had no gene match. The CDR3 consists of 17 residues. The chain couples TRBV12-3 or TRBV12-4 to TRBJ2-7; TRBD1 matches at 7 bases. This clonotype was obtained from a man aged 45 to 65 with Graves' hyperthyroidism. The sample was blood. The CDR3 region is CASSPQIGGQISYEQYF. The CDR3 DNA follows: TGTGCCAGCAGTCCACAAATAGGGGGACAGATCTCCTACGAGCAGTACTTC.